What follows are 14 T cell receptor beta chains derived from one specimen sequenced in a study of blood T cells in healthy people across ages. Using a J-beta primer mix together with a sample-barcoded 5' primer, a second PCR was run for about 6 to 11 cycles. Via MiXCR, TCRdb re-called the 5' RACE reads, giving one row per CDR3 protein. The sample records 800,000 to 950,000 distinct CDR3 sequences, roughly 28% being singletons. The same sample was also studied in work on T cells of mothers and their children.

Sample: blood. Every receptor here comes from a woman in her thirties or forties in good health.

Concerning this clonotype: A read error may produce the germline difference seen at one junction end. V gene TRBV12-3 or TRBV12-4 combines with J gene TRBJ1-1; 8 bases match TRBD1. The CDR3 covers 15 residues. The CDR3 DNA follows: TGTGCCAGCAGTCCAGGGGACAGGCGAGGCACTGAAACTTTCTTT. Its protein is CASSPGDRRGTETFF.

J is TRBJ1-6 and V is TRBV6-1; 9 bases fit TRBD1. This CDR3 has 14 residues. V shed 6 bases and J 7 bases; nucleotides not matched to a gene: 4. CDR1 is MNHNS, CDR2 SASEGT, per germline. CDR3 residues: CASSAGTGNSPLHF. CDR3 nucleotides: TGTGCCAGCAGCGCCGGGACAGGGAATTCACCCCTCCACTTT.

This clonotype was recorded many times. The rearrangement uses TRBV10-3 and TRBJ2-5; maybe TRBD1 (6 bases). Between the trimmed V and J ends, which lost 0 bases and 2 bases, there was a span of 10 bases. CDR1 ENHRY and CDR2 SYGVKD come from the germline V gene. The CDR3 sequence is 15 residues long. This chain's CDR3 is CAISESGGWQETQYF. The CDR3 coding sequence is TGTGCCATCAGTGAGTCAGGGGGATGGCAAGAGACCCAGTACTTC.

The rearrangement links TRBV12-3 or TRBV12-4 to TRBJ2-2; the match to TRBD1 covers 9 bases. V gave up 9 bases and J gave up 5 bases; unmatched junction bases: 10. This CDR3 is built from 15 residues. The CDR3: CASKPDRGITGELFF. The CDR3, as DNA: TGTGCCAGTAAACCGGACAGGGGTATAACCGGGGAGCTGTTTTTT.

This clonotype was counted at least ten times. The chain uses TRBV7-3 and TRBJ2-7; D possibly corresponds to TRBD2 (5 bases). The CDR3 has 14 amino acids. Germline V gene data show CDR1 as SGHTA and CDR2 as FQGTGA. The V gene lost 5 bases and the J gene lost 4 bases, with 15 bases spanning the gap. The CDR3 reads CASSPTAASYEQYF. The DNA for the CDR3 is TGTGCCAGCAGCCCCACAGCGGCGAGTTACGAGCAGTACTTC.

The V and J genes are TRBV28 and TRBJ1-1; D call uncertain. Per germline, CDR1 MDHEN and CDR2 SYDVKM. V was trimmed by 5 bases and J by 6 bases, leaving 19 bases between them. CDR3 length: 15 residues. The CDR3 here is CASSPMRRGRPEAFF. The DNA of the CDR3 is TGTGCCAGCAGTCCCATGAGACGGGGTAGACCTGAAGCTTTCTTT. Full variable domain (outside the CDR3, taken from reference TRBV28 and TRBJ1-1): DVKVTQSSRYLVKRTGEKVFLECVQDMDHENMFWYRQDPGLGLRLIYFSYDVKMKEKGDIPEGYSVSREKKERFSLILESASTNQTSMYLCASSPMRRGRPEAFFGQGTRLTVV.

The chain links TRBV20-1 to TRBJ2-7; 8 nucleotides match TRBD1. CDR3 length: 13 residues. The J segment lost 0 bases and the V segment lost 6 bases, leaving 4 bases of the junction unmatched. Germline assignment: CDR1 DFQATT and CDR2 SNEGSKA (reference sequence). CDR3 sequence reads: CSAATGASYEQYF. The CDR3 coding sequence is TGCAGTGCGGCGACAGGGGCCTCCTACGAGCAGTACTTC.

The gene calls are TRBV12-3 or TRBV12-4 and TRBJ2-3; D gene ambiguous. This CDR3 region has 18 residues. V was clipped by 3 bases and J by 0 bases, with 19 bases between them. The chain's CDR3 is CASSFDSSRLRSTDTQYF. CDR3 sequence (DNA): TGTGCCAGCAGTTTTGACTCATCACGGCTCCGTAGCACAGATACGCAGTATTTT.

This sequence joins TRBV28 and TRBJ1-5, with 7 bases matching TRBD1. Germline CDR1 MDHEN, CDR2 SYDVKM. The CDR3 runs to 15 residues. Trimming cost V 4 bases and J 4 bases; bases outside gene matches: 7. CDR3 coding DNA: TGTGCCAGCAGTTGGGGGGACAGAGCAAATCAGCCCCAGCATTTT. Amino acids: CASSWGDRANQPQHF.

This clonotype showed up many times. The chain joins TRBV4-1 to TRBJ2-7, with unresolved D. The germline CDR1 and CDR2 sequences are MGHRA and YSYEKL. Trimming pared 0 bases from V and 0 bases from J, leaving 6 bases between. This CDR3 region has 14 residues. The DNA of the CDR3 is TGCGCCAGCAGCCAAGATCCAGGCTCCTACGAGCAGTACTTC. It translates to CASSQDPGSYEQYF.

This rearrangement joins TRBV5-1 to TRBJ2-5, with D possibly matching TRBD2 (6 bases). The CDR3 is 15 amino acids. Germline V gene data show CDR1 as SGHRS and CDR2 as YFSETQ. V lost 0 bases and J 5 bases, leaving 14 bases between the germline ends. The CDR3 region has the DNA TGCGCCAGCAGCTTGGGATCGGGGGTCGGGGAGACCCAGTACTTC. Amino acid sequence: CASSLGSGVGETQYF.

With respect to this clonotype: A read error is possible here, since a much larger clone lies one base away. The V and J genes are TRBV6-5 and TRBJ2-1; 9 bases are a match to TRBD1. CDR3 length: 16 residues. Germline V gives CDR1 MNHEY, CDR2 SVGAGI. CDR3 sequence: CTSSYTGTGTYNEQFF. The CDR3 nucleotides read TGTACCAGCAGTTACACCGGGACAGGGACTTACAATGAGCAGTTCTTC.

The chain couples TRBV5-5 to TRBJ2-5; D possibly corresponds to TRBD1 (5 bases). CDR1 is SGHKS and CDR2 is YYEKEE in the germline V gene (reference sequence). This CDR3 region has 18 residues. Trimming took off 6 bases at V and 0 bases at J, with 24 bases between the two ends. CDR3 in DNA: TGTGCCAGCACCCTTGATCGTGTAAGGGGCGTTTACCAAGAGACCCAGTACTTC. This sequence encodes CASTLDRVRGVYQETQYF.

This clonotype was picked up a small number of times. This chain connects TRBV20-1 to TRBJ1-1; D is possibly TRBD1 (6 bases). Germline CDR1 reads DFQATT; CDR2 reads SNEGSKA (reference sequence). The CDR3 is 12 residues long. V was trimmed by 2 bases and J by 6 bases, leaving 10 bases between them. CDR3 in amino acids: CSARRTAAEAFF. CDR3 bases: TGCAGTGCTAGAAGGACAGCGGCTGAAGCTTTCTTT.